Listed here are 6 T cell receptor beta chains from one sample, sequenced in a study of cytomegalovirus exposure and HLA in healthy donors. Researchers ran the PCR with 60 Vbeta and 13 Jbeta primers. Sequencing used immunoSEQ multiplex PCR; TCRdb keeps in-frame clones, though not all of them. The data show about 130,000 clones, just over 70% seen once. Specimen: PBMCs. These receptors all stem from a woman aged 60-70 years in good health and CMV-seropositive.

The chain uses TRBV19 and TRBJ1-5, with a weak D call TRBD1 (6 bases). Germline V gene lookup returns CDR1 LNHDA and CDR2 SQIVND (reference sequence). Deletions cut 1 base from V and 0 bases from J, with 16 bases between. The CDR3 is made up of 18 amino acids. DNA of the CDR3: TGTGCCAGTAGTATAGGCAGGGGTGGGGACTATAGCAATCAGCCCCAGCATTTT. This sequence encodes CASSIGRGGDYSNQPQHF.

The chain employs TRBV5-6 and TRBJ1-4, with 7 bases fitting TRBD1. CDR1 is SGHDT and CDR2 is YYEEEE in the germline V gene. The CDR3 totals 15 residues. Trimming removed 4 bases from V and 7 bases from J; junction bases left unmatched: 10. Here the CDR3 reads CASSLPTGRGEKLFF. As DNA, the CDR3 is TGTGCCAGCAGCCTACCGACAGGGAGAGGTGAAAAACTGTTTTTT. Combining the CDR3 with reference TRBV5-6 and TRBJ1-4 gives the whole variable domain DAGVTQSPTHLIKTRGQQVTLRCSPKSGHDTVSWYQQALGQGPQFIFQYYEEEERQRGNFPDRFSGHQFPNYSSELNVNALLLGDSALYLCASSLPTGRGEKLFFGSGTQLSVL.

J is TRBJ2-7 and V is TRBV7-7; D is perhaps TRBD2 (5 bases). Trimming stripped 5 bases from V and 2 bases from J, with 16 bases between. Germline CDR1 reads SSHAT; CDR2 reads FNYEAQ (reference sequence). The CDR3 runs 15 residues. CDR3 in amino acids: CASSQAASGAYEQYF. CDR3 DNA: TGTGCCAGCAGCCAAGCGGCCTCCGGTGCCTACGAGCAGTACTTC.

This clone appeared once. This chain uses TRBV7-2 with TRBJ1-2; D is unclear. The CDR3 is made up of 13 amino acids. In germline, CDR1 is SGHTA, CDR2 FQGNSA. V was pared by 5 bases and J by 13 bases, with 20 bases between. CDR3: CASSLARMAAGTF. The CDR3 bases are TGTGCCAGCAGCCTCGCAAGGATGGCGGCTGGCACCTTC.

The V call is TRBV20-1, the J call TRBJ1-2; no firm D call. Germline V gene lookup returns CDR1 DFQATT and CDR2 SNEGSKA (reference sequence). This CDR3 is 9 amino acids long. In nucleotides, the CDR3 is TGCGCAGCGAACTATGGCTACACCTTC. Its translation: CAANYGYTF.

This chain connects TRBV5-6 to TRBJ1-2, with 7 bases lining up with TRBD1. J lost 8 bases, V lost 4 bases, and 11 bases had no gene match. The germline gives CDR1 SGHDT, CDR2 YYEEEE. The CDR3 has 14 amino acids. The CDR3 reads CASSRRDSPTGYTF. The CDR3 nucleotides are TGTGCCAGCAGCAGAAGGGACAGCCCCACGGGCTACACCTTC. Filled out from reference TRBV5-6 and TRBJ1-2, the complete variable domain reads DAGVTQSPTHLIKTRGQQVTLRCSPKSGHDTVSWYQQALGQGPQFIFQYYEEEERQRGNFPDRFSGHQFPNYSSELNVNALLLGDSALYLCASSRRDSPTGYTFGSGTRLTVV.